Listed here are 11 T cell receptor beta chains from one sample, sequenced in a study of blood T cell repertoires in COVID-19. This table comes from immunoSEQ multiplex PCR, and its TCRdb copy is limited to in-frame clones, with some not included. Seen here are 250,000 or so clones, 85% to 90% observed once, and the top ten hold around 0.85%. The specimen sequenced was PBMCs or T cells enriched from blood (not recorded which). The source is a man aged 50 to 60 who had been exposed to COVID-19.

J is TRBJ1-6 and V is TRBV9; 9 bases fit TRBD1. The germline CDR1 and CDR2 sequences are SGDLS and YYNGEE. V lost 3 bases to trimming and J lost 7 bases; unmatched junction nucleotides: 2. CDR3 length: 14 amino acids. The CDR3 protein is CASSGGTGNSPLHF. The CDR3 region has the DNA TGTGCCAGCAGCGGGGGGACAGGGAATTCACCCCTCCACTTT.

The CDR3 sequence is CASSLEPLAKNIQYF. The CDR3 DNA reads as TGCGCCAGCAGCTTGGAGCCTTTAGCCAAAAACATTCAGTACTTC. The chain has TRBV5-1 and TRBJ2-4; D remains unclear. Trimming stripped 0 bases from V and 0 bases from J, with 7 bases between. Per germline, CDR1 SGHRS and CDR2 YFSETQ. The CDR3 length is 15 residues. Full variable domain (outside the CDR3, taken from reference TRBV5-1 and TRBJ2-4): KAGVTQTPRYLIKTRGQQVTLSCSPISGHRSVSWYQQTPGQGLQFLFEYFSETQRNKGNFPGRFSGRQFSNSRSEMNVSTLELGDSALYLCASSLEPLAKNIQYFGAGTRLSVL.

The gene calls are TRBV27 and TRBJ2-5, with 9 bases identical to TRBD2. CDR3 length: 15 residues. Germline CDR1 and CDR2: MNHEY and SMNVEV (reference sequence). V trimming: 1 base; J trimming: 4 bases; junction bases outside the gene matches: 4. CDR3 sequence reads: CASSLLGAGGETQYF. DNA of the CDR3: TGTGCCAGCAGTTTATTAGGAGCGGGAGGAGAGACCCAGTACTTC.

The genes are TRBV10-2 and TRBJ2-7; 12 nucleotides line up with TRBD2. Unmatched junction bases numbered 6, after V lost 5 bases and J lost 7 bases. Germline-derived CDR1 and CDR2 are WSHSY and SAAADI. The CDR3 runs to 14 residues. The CDR3 sequence is CASSTGLAGREQYV. CDR3 bases: TGCGCCAGCAGTACCGGACTAGCGGGAAGGGAGCAGTACGTC.

J is TRBJ2-6 and V is TRBV7-9; D remains ambiguous. CDR3 size: 15 residues. V shed 5 bases and J shed 0 bases, with 8 bases lying between them. Germline CDR1 SEHNR, CDR2 FQNEAQ (reference sequence). CDR3 DNA: TGTGCCAGCAGCCCAGACAACTCTGGGGCCAACGTCCTGACTTTC. The encoded protein is CASSPDNSGANVLTF.

The V gene is TRBV7-8, the J gene TRBJ2-5, with D perhaps TRBD1 (6 bases). The CDR3 sequence is 15 residues long. Trimming stripped 5 bases from V and 2 bases from J, with 15 bases between. Germline lookup yields CDR1 SGHVS and CDR2 FQNEAQ. The CDR3 sequence: CASSPRPQGQETQYF. For the CDR3, the DNA is TGTGCCAGCAGCCCCCGACCCCAGGGGCAAGAGACCCAGTACTTC.

The CDR3 loop reads CASSDSVDYNSPLHF. CDR3 bases: TGTGCCAGCAGTGACTCGGTAGATTATAATTCACCCCTCCACTTT. The chain links TRBV6-4 to TRBJ1-6, with D unresolved. The CDR3 extends over 15 amino acids. Trimming stripped 0 bases from V and 4 bases from J, with 7 bases between. The germline V gene has CDR1 MRHNA and CDR2 SNTAGT.

The chain uses TRBV4-2 and TRBJ1-1; TRBD1 is a possible D gene (5 bases). The CDR3 runs 14 residues. Looked up from germline, CDR1 is LGHNA and CDR2 is YNFKEQ. V lost 0 bases, J lost 4 bases, and 9 bases lay in between. The CDR3 here is CASSQDRGSTEAFF. The CDR3 DNA sequence: TGTGCCAGCAGCCAAGATCGGGGGAGCACTGAAGCTTTCTTT.

CDR3 amino acids: CASTLQGDNTEAFF. In nucleotides, the CDR3 is TGTGCCAGCACCTTACAGGGGGATAACACTGAAGCTTTCTTT. The chain couples TRBV6-5 to TRBJ1-1, with TRBD1 matching 8 bases. The J segment lost 2 bases and the V segment lost 7 bases, leaving 6 bases of the junction unmatched. The CDR3 is made up of 14 amino acids. Germline V gives CDR1 MNHEY, CDR2 SVGAGI.

This clone was detected once. The CDR3: CASSGQGGNTGELFF. In DNA form, the CDR3 reads TGCGCCAGCAGCGGACAGGGGGGGAACACCGGGGAGCTGTTTTTT. V is TRBV5-1 and J is TRBJ2-2; 10 bases are shared with TRBD1. The CDR3 covers 15 residues. With 4 bases clipped from V and 1 base from J, the junction kept 1 base outside the gene matches. Germline-derived CDR1 and CDR2 are SGHRS and YFSETQ. The variable domain in full, with the rest retrieved from reference TRBV5-1 and TRBJ2-2, is KAGVTQTPRYLIKTRGQQVTLSCSPISGHRSVSWYQQTPGQGLQFLFEYFSETQRNKGNFPGRFSGRQFSNSRSEMNVSTLELGDSALYLCASSGQGGNTGELFFGEGSRLTVL.

V is TRBV19 and J is TRBJ1-1; D remains unclear. The V gene lost 3 bases and the J gene lost 4 bases, with 9 bases spanning the gap. The CDR3 consists of 13 residues. Germline CDR1 reads LNHDA; CDR2 reads SQIVND (reference sequence). The CDR3 DNA reads TGTGCCAGTAGTATCGCCAGGCTCACTGAAGCTTTCTTT. It specifies CASSIARLTEAFF.